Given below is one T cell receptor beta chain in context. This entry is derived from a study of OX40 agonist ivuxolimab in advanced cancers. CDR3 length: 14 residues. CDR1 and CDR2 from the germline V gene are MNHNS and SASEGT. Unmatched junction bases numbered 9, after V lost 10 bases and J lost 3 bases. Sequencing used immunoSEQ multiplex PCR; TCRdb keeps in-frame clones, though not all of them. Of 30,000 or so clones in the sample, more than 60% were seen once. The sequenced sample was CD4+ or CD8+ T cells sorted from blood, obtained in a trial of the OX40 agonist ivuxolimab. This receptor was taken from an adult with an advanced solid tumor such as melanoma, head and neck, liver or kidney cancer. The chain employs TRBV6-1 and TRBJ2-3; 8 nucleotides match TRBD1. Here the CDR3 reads CATSKGQGTDTQYF. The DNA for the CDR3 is TGTGCCACTTCAAAAGGACAGGGTACAGATACGCAGTATTTT.